The 22 T cell receptor beta chains presented below share a single source sample, sequenced in a study of CD8 T cells in ankylosing spondylitis. General study findings and limits: In ankylosing spondylitis blood, a motif of about 8 highly homologous TCR beta variants appeared characteristic.

Their specific antigens are unknown. TCRdb reprocessed the 5' RACE reads with MiXCR, giving one entry per CDR3 protein. The data show approximately 440,000 distinct CDR3 sequences, with over 15% seen just once and 0.85% to 1.3% held by the top ten. Specimen: blood, either unsorted or a sorted T cell fraction (not recorded which). The source of these receptors is a male donor with ankylosing spondylitis.

This clonotype was recorded a few times. The chain carries TRBV18 and TRBJ2-3, with 10 bases identical to TRBD2. With V trimmed by 1 base and J by 0 bases, 1 base remained unmatched. The germline V gene encodes CDR1 KGHSH and CDR2 LQKENI. The CDR3 runs 16 residues. Here the CDR3 reads CASSPRGLASTDTQYF. DNA of the CDR3: TGTGCCAGCTCACCACGGGGACTAGCGAGCACAGATACGCAGTATTTT.

This sequence joins TRBV2 and TRBJ2-7, with D perhaps TRBD2 (5 bases). The length of the CDR3 is 15 residues. CDR1 and CDR2 (germline): SNHLY, FYNNEI. V lost 1 base and J lost 0, with 10 bases in between. CDR3 amino acids: CASSEDRAGSYEQYF. The CDR3, as DNA: TGTGCCAGCAGTGAAGATCGGGCGGGCTCCTACGAGCAGTACTTC.

The table lists this clonotype with a few counts. The rearrangement joins TRBV6-2 or TRBV6-3 to TRBJ2-1; no reliable D call. The CDR3 contains 13 residues. V lost 2 bases and J lost 7, with 9 bases in between. CDR1 MNHEY and CDR2 SVGEGT come from the germline V gene. The CDR3 bases are TGTGCCAGCAGTTACCCCATCTGGAATGAGCAGTTCTTC. The encoded protein is CASSYPIWNEQFF.

The CDR3 DNA reads as TGTGCCAGCAGTTCGCTTATCGGGAGCGGGGGAGGACCTTACAATGAGCAGTTCTTC. Translated: CASSSLIGSGGGPYNEQFF. This chain links TRBV12-3 or TRBV12-4 with TRBJ2-1; 8 nucleotides line up with TRBD2. J lost 4 bases, V lost 4 bases, and 18 bases had no gene match. CDR3 length equals 19 residues.

The chain couples TRBV7-2 to TRBJ2-5, with 8 bases lining up with TRBD2. The ends lost 4 bases at V and 5 bases at J; junction bases unmatched: 12. This CDR3 contains 16 residues. The V gene's germline CDR1 is SGHTA and CDR2 FQGNSA. The CDR3 spells CASSYYLAGPYETQYF. As DNA, the CDR3 is TGTGCCAGCAGCTACTATTTAGCGGGACCCTATGAGACCCAGTACTTC.

This clonotype was seen only a few times. The chain recombines TRBV12-3 or TRBV12-4 with TRBJ1-5, with a tentative D call TRBD1 (5 bases). Trimming left V 8 bases short and J 6 bases short, with 20 bases between. The CDR3 covers 15 residues. CDR3 in amino acids: CASGEGRVNGQPQHF. CDR3 nucleotides: TGTGCCAGCGGGGAGGGCAGGGTAAATGGTCAGCCCCAGCATTTT.

This clonotype came up a few times. The chain uses TRBV20-1 and TRBJ2-5; D is possibly TRBD2 (6 bases). Looked up from germline, CDR1 is DFQATT and CDR2 is SNEGSKA (reference sequence). The ends were cut back, 7 bases at V and 3 bases at J, with 9 bases in the middle. The CDR3 extends over 11 amino acids. CDR3 coding DNA: TGCAGTGTGGAGGGTGAAGAGACCCAGTACTTC. Translated: CSVEGEETQYF.

This clonotype turned up a few times. The chain combines TRBV12-1 with TRBJ2-2; TRBD2 is the table's D call and was not checked against the DNA. TRBV12-1 is shown as a pseudogene. The CDR3 is 17 amino acids. The CDR3 sequence is CASSFRGRAPNTGELFF. CDR3 DNA sequence: TGTGCCAGCAGCTTTAGAGGGAGGGCCCCGAACACCGGGGAGCTGTTTTTT.

The chain carries TRBV30 and TRBJ1-1, with 9 bases aligning to TRBD1. Germline CDR1 reads GTSNPN; CDR2 reads SVGIG (reference sequence). The CDR3 is 16 amino acids. Trimming cost V 1 base and J 0 bases; bases outside gene matches: 6. In DNA, the CDR3 is TGTGCCTGGAGTGAAGACAGGGGGTTCATGAACACTGAAGCTTTCTTT. This gives the protein CAWSEDRGFMNTEAFF.

In its sample, this clonotype was seen a few times. The J gene is TRBJ2-5, the V gene TRBV10-3; D gene ambiguous. Trimming left V 6 bases short and J 2 bases short, with 10 bases between. The CDR3 has 13 residues. Germline values: CDR1 ENHRY, CDR2 SYGVKD. CDR3: CAIRGFEQETQYF. CDR3 DNA sequence: TGTGCCATCAGGGGGTTTGAACAAGAGACCCAGTACTTC.

This clonotype has more than one count but fewer than ten. The chain has TRBV7-3 and TRBJ1-1, with 10 bases lining up with TRBD1. From germline, CDR1 is SGHTA and CDR2 FQGTGA. Trimming took 6 bases from V and 4 from J; bases not matched to a gene: 11. The CDR3 is 16 residues long. CDR3 protein: CASRPDRGLVGTEAFF. The CDR3 nucleotides are TGTGCCAGCAGACCCGACAGGGGGCTAGTGGGCACTGAAGCTTTCTTT.

V is TRBV5-1 and J is TRBJ2-7, with 8 positions matching TRBD2. Germline CDR1 and CDR2: SGHRS and YFSETQ. Losses at the gene ends were 4 bases for V and 5 bases for J; bases not matched to a gene: 8. There are 14 residues in the CDR3. Here the CDR3 reads CASSGSGSGNEQYF. The DNA of the CDR3 is TGCGCCAGCAGCGGAAGCGGGAGTGGCAACGAGCAGTACTTC.

This clonotype was counted at least ten times. The chain recombines TRBV7-3 with TRBJ2-7; D may correspond to TRBD1 or TRBD2 (5 bases each). This CDR3 is built from 18 residues. Trimming removed 4 bases from V and 1 base from J, with 23 bases in between. Per germline, CDR1 SGHTA and CDR2 FQGTGA. CDR3 DNA: TGTGCCAGCAGCTCCTTACTCCCGGGAACAGGAAAATCCTACGAGCAGTACTTC. Its protein product is CASSSLLPGTGKSYEQYF.

This clonotype was seen at least ten times. The J gene is TRBJ2-3, the V gene TRBV9, with D unclear. This CDR3 comprises 13 residues. Trimming removed 3 bases from V and 0 bases from J, with 5 bases in between. Germline CDR1 reads SGDLS; CDR2 reads YYNGEE. The CDR3 DNA follows: TGTGCCAGCAGCGCGGACAGCACAGATACGCAGTATTTT. It is translated as CASSADSTDTQYF.

The sample holds many counts of this clonotype. V usage is TRBV5-1 and J usage is TRBJ2-3; 7 bases align to TRBD2. The CDR3 runs 15 residues. Per the germline V gene, CDR1 is SGHRS and CDR2 is YFSETQ. The V gene end was trimmed by 5 bases and the J gene end by 2 bases; junction bases not matched to a gene: 8. CDR3: CASRAGLPITDTQYF. CDR3 bases: TGCGCCAGCAGAGCGGGACTACCTATCACAGATACGCAGTATTTT.

The chain combines TRBV20-1 with TRBJ1-5; tentatively, D is TRBD1 (6 bases). From germline, CDR1 is DFQATT and CDR2 SNEGSKA (reference sequence). This CDR3 contains 14 residues. The V gene lost 5 bases and the J gene lost 4 bases, with 15 bases spanning the gap. The DNA for the CDR3 is TGCAGTGCTTGGGGGCCGGACGGGAATCAGCCCCAGCATTTT. Its translation is CSAWGPDGNQPQHF.

This clonotype appeared a few times. The CDR3 is CASSPEGRTQYF. The CDR3 DNA is TGTGCCAGCTCACCCGAGGGGAGGACCCAGTACTTC. The chain joins TRBV18 to TRBJ2-5, with D possibly called TRBD1 or TRBD2 (5 bases each). The CDR3 totals 12 residues. Trimming left V 3 bases short and J 7 bases short, with 9 bases between. Germline V gene sequence: CDR1 KGHSH, CDR2 LQKENI.

This clonotype was seen repeatedly, ten times or more. In DNA form, the CDR3 reads TGTGCCACCAGCAGAAGTGGGCACGGAAACACAGATACGCAGTATTTT. Its translation is CATSRSGHGNTDTQYF. V is TRBV15 and J is TRBJ2-3; D not certain. In germline, CDR1 is LNHNV, CDR2 YYDKDF (reference sequence). Trimming pared 2 bases from V and 2 bases from J, leaving 14 bases between. CDR3 length: 16 amino acids.

J is TRBJ2-6 and V is TRBV9; D uncertain. CDR1 and CDR2 from the germline V gene are SGDLS and YYNGEE. The CDR3 extends over 15 amino acids. Deletions cut 3 bases from V and 1 base from J, with 8 bases between. The CDR3 sequence: CASSAFWSGANVLTF. CDR3 DNA sequence: TGTGCCAGCAGCGCGTTTTGGTCTGGGGCCAACGTCCTGACTTTC.

V and J are TRBV19 and TRBJ1-1, with D unclear. The V end lost 7 bases, the J end lost 2 bases, and 17 bases lay between the germline ends. Germline values: CDR1 LNHDA, CDR2 SQIVND (reference sequence). The CDR3 extends over 15 amino acids. The CDR3 sequence: CASKGNRRLNTEAFF. Here the CDR3 DNA reads TGTGCCAGTAAGGGTAATCGACGGCTAAACACTGAAGCTTTCTTT. Complete variable domain (other parts from reference TRBV19 and TRBJ1-1): DGGITQSPKYLFRKEGQNVTLSCEQNLNHDAMYWYRQDPGQGLRLIYYSQIVNDFQKGDIAEGYSVSREKKESFPLTVTSAQKNPTAFYLCASKGNRRLNTEAFFGQGTRLTVV.

In this sample, this clonotype turned up a few times. The chain uses TRBV20-1 and TRBJ2-1, with 7 bases fitting TRBD2. This CDR3 is 17 amino acids long. CDR1 is DFQATT, CDR2 SNEGSKA, per germline (reference sequence). The V and J ends lost 2 bases and 4 bases, in that order; junction bases with no gene match: 14. The DNA for the CDR3 is TGCAGTGCTAGATCCGTCAAGGGACTAAAGCCTTACAATGAGCAGTTCTTC. Its translation: CSARSVKGLKPYNEQFF.

The V and J genes are TRBV18 and TRBJ1-4; D is uncertain. From germline, CDR1 is KGHSH and CDR2 LQKENI. V was clipped by 1 base and J by 0 bases, with 12 bases between them. CDR3 length: 17 amino acids. CDR3 in amino acids: CASSPLFRDSTNEKLFF. In DNA, the CDR3 is TGTGCCAGCTCACCACTTTTTAGAGATTCAACTAATGAAAAACTGTTTTTT.